The table lists the clone carrying this T cell receptor beta chain with a few counts. What it recognizes is unknown. Some clones are missing from TCRdb's copy, which holds only in-frame ones; the method was immunoSEQ multiplex PCR. The sample records tens of thousands of clones, about three quarters being singletons. The CDR3 is made up of 14 amino acids. Trimming removed 0 bases at V and 4 bases at J, with 10 bases between. Germline V lookup: CDR1 GTSNPN, CDR2 SVGIG (reference sequence). The record originates from a study of vaccination effects on CD4 cells after COVID-19. Whole-study context: Vaccination of participants consisted of two doses of either the BNT162b2 or mRNA-1273 vaccine.

Antigen-specific CD4+ T cells expanded by the ViraFEST assay with viral peptide pools were then sequenced. The authors isolated CD4+ T cells after ten to eleven days of culture. Each vaccine recipient was nucleocapsid antibody negative and had no prior SARS-CoV-2 infection. The culture medium for over 1.5 million PBMC per well included about 9 IU/ml IL-2 and around 9.8 ug/ml peptides. Fresh IL-2-containing medium replaced half the medium on days 3 and 7. Sequencing used CD4+ T cells from PBMCs cultured with SARS-CoV-2 spike peptides, obtained before COVID-19 vaccination. This sequence originates from a human donor who received a COVID-19 vaccine. The chain joins TRBV30 to TRBJ1-3, with TRBD1 as a possible D gene (6 bases). The CDR3 reads CAWSVLGAGNTIYF. In nucleotides, the CDR3 is TGTGCCTGGAGTGTATTGGGGGCGGGAAACACCATATATTTT.